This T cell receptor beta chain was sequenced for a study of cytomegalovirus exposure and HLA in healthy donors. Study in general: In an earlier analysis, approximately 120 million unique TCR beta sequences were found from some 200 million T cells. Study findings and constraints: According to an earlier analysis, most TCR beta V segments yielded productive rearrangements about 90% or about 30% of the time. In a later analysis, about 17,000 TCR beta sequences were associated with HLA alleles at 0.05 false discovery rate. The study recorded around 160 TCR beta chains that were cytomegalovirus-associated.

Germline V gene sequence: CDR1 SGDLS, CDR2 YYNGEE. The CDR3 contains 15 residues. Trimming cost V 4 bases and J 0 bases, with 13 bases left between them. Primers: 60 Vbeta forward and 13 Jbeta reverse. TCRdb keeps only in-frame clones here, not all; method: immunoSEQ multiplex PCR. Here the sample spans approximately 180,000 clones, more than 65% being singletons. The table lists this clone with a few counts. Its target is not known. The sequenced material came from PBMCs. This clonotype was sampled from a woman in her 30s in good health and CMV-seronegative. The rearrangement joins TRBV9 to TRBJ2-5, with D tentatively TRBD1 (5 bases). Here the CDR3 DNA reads TGTGCCAGCAGCTTCCTGAAAGGGGACCAAGAGACCCAGTACTTC. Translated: CASSFLKGDQETQYF. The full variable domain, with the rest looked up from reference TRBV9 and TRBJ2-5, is DSGVTQTPKHLITATGQRVTLRCSPRSGDLSVYWYQQSLDQGLQFLIQYYNGEERAKGNILERFSAQQFPDLHSELNLSSLELGDSALYFCASSFLKGDQETQYFGPGTRLLVL.